A selection of T cell receptor beta chains follows, all from one sample in a study of cytomegalovirus exposure and HLA in healthy donors. Here immunoSEQ multiplex PCR was the method, and the copy in TCRdb shows in-frame clones only, minus some. The sample has some 93,000 clones; approximately 68% are singletons. Material for sequencing was PBMCs. Receptor source: a boy aged 5-17 years in good health and CMV-seropositive. Both conserved end residues are part of each CDR3. The order of the fields is V gene, J gene, CDR3 protein.

>TRBV30|TRBJ1-2
CAWSQQPRDRGGYTF
>TRBV5-4|TRBJ2-4
CASSPGQENIQYF
>TRBV9|TRBJ2-5
CASSVVPTSRETQYF
>TRBV21-1|TRBJ2-6
CASSKLESTSGANVLTF
>TRBV28|TRBJ2-7
CASSSSGGHSYEQYF
>TRBV25-1|TRBJ2-3
CASSEIAGGQLDTQYF
>TRBV9|TRBJ2-1
CASSVFGTVDNEQFF
>TRBV19|TRBJ1-1
CASKSLPGQTTNEAFF
>TRBV5-3|TRBJ1-5
CARSPVIPQHF
>TRBV19|TRBJ2-1
CASSVGQRNNEQFF
>TRBV5-4|TRBJ1-1
CASSQIFTGTEAFF
>TRBV25-1|TRBJ2-1
CASSGKFVGRYNEQFF
>TRBV5-4|TRBJ2-2
CASSQGRSTGELFF
>TRBV18|TRBJ2-2
CASSTQGNTGELFF
>TRBV5-1|TRBJ2-1
CASSLVAESAYEQFF
>TRBV30|TRBJ2-5
CAWSIRETQYF
>TRBV7-2|TRBJ2-2
CASSLGAGELFF
>TRBV28|TRBJ1-3
CASSLSQVSGNTIYF
>TRBV6-5|TRBJ1-2
CASSSRDSTNYGYPF
>TRBV6-6|TRBJ1-5
CASSSLGQGNQPQHF
>TRBV27|TRBJ2-1
CASTPGTSGGNEQFF
>TRBV5-4|TRBJ2-2
CASSPGGGLDTGELFF
>TRBV27|TRBJ2-3
CASSPYAIAMGGGTDTQYF